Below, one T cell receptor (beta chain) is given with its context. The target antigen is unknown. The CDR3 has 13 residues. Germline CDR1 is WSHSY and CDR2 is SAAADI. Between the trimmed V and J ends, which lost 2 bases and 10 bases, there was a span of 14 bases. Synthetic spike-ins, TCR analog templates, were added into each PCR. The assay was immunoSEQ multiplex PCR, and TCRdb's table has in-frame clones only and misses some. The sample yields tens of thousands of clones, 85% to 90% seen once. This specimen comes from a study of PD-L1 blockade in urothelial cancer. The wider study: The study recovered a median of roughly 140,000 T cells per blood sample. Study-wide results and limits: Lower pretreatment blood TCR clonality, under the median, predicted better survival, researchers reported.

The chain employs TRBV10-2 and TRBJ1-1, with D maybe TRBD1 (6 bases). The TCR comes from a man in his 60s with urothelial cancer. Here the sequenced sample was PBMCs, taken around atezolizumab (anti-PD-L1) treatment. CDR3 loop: CASSEEGGVAAFF. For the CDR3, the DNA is TGCGCCAGCAGTGAGGAGGGGGGGGTTGCAGCTTTCTTT.